This TCR beta chain was observed in a study of CD8+CD57+ T cells in acquired aplastic anemia. Broader study findings: It was found that more than 25 CD8+ CDR3 sequences were shared between patients and controls.

In regard to this clonotype: Its antigen remains unidentified.

V shed 1 base and J shed 6 bases, with 9 bases lying between them. The CDR3 loop spans 13 amino acids. Per the germline V gene, CDR1 is SGHTA and CDR2 is FQGNSA. Patients selected for sequencing had displayed CD8+CD57+ cell expansion by flow cytometry. Patients, without exception, had severe acquired aplastic anemia. Researchers used genomic DNA as the template to profile TCR beta VDJ and CDR3. TCRdb redid the calling of the reads with MiXCR, one entry per CDR3 protein. The sample shows approximately 470,000 distinct CDR3 sequences, under 40% of them seen only once. Specimen: sorted CD4+, CD8+, or CD8+CD57+ T cells (not recorded which) from PBMCs. This chain links TRBV7-2 with TRBJ1-2, with D uncertain. This sequence was found in a human donor with aplastic anemia. The CDR3 loop is CASSLVLRDGYTF. CDR3 nucleotide sequence: TGTGCCAGCAGCTTAGTATTACGGGATGGCTACACCTTC.